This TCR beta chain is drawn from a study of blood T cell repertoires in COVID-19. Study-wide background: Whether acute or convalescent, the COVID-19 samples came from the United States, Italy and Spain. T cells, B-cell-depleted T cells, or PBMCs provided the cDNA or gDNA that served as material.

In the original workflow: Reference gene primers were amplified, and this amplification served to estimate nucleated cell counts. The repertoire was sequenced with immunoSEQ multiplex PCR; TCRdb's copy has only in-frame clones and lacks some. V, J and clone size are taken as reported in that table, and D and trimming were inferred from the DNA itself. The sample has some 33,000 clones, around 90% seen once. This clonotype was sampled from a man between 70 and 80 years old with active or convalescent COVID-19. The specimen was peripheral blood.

The CDR3 DNA follows: TGCGCCAGCAGCCCCGGGACTAGCGGCGCCGGGGAGCTGTTTTTT. Amino acid sequence: CASSPGTSGAGELFF. The rearrangement links TRBV5-1 to TRBJ2-2, with TRBD2 identical over 11 bases. Germline CDR1 and CDR2: SGHRS and YFSETQ. The CDR3 extends over 15 amino acids. After removal of 4 bases from V and 6 bases from J, the junction contained 5 bases not matched to a gene. Full variable domain (rest looked up from reference TRBV5-1 and TRBJ2-2): KAGVTQTPRYLIKTRGQQVTLSCSPISGHRSVSWYQQTPGQGLQFLFEYFSETQRNKGNFPGRFSGRQFSNSRSEMNVSTLELGDSALYLCASSPGTSGAGELFFGEGSRLTVL.